Listed below are T cell receptor beta chains from one sample, sequenced in a study of human T cells and chemical hapten exposure. TCRdb itself ran the RACE reads through MiXCR, one entry per CDR3 protein. The sample yields tens of thousands of distinct CDR3 sequences, 4.4% seen once. The sample taken for sequencing was whole blood. These receptors were taken from a human donor in good health. Some clones in this sample may be carry-over from other donors' samples. The CDR3 runs from the conserved cysteine through the conserved F or W. Each record gives: CDR3 protein, CDR3 DNA, D gene, J gene, V gene, clone size. The D gene is left open where the match is weak. Only part of the rows carry a size: once, few, many, or a class if the clone is expanded.

CASSYSELNSYEQYF,TGTGCCAGCAGTTACTCGGAACTGAACTCGTACGAGCAGTACTTC,.,TRBJ2-7,TRBV6-5,few
CASSSLRTTGHNEQFF,TGTGCCAGCAGCTCACTCAGGACTACAGGCCACAATGAGCAGTTCTTC,.,TRBJ2-1,TRBV11-2,many
CASSYGGLGSPLHF,TGTGCCAGCAGTTACGGGGGGCTAGGATCACCCCTCCACTTT,.,TRBJ1-6,TRBV6-5,many
CASSPSTSGRGQFF,TGTGCCAGCAGCCCATCGACTAGCGGGAGAGGGCAGTTCTTC,TRBD2,TRBJ2-1,TRBV14,many
CASSHGQEQYF,TGTGCCAGCAGCCACGGACAGGAGCAGTACTTC,.,TRBJ2-7,TRBV3-1,many
CASSLNFGRVNTIYF,TGTGCCAGCAGTTTAAATTTTGGCAGGGTTAACACCATATATTTT,.,TRBJ1-3,TRBV28,few
CASSLSGSSMNEQFF,TGCGCCAGCAGCTTATCCGGGAGCAGCATGAATGAGCAGTTCTTC,.,TRBJ2-1,TRBV5-1,.
CASSSPTQGRRNTEAFF,TGTGCCAGCAGCTCACCGACACAAGGAAGGAGAAACACTGAAGCTTTCTTT,.,TRBJ1-1,TRBV5-4,few
CASSLMVETGRGTEAFF,TGTGCCAGCAGTTTAATGGTGGAGACAGGGAGGGGTACTGAAGCTTTCTTT,TRBD1,TRBJ1-1,TRBV12-3/TRBV12-4,few
CSAGQANLGYEQYF,TGCAGTGCCGGACAGGCTAACCTTGGCTACGAGCAGTACTTC,TRBD1,TRBJ2-7,TRBV20-1,many
CASSTRQGASGETQYF,TGTGCCAGCAGCACTCGTCAGGGGGCGAGTGGGGAGACCCAGTACTTC,TRBD1,TRBJ2-5,TRBV28,many
CASSQDVGAYNEQFF,TGCGCCAGCAGCCAAGATGTCGGGGCGTACAATGAGCAGTTCTTC,.,TRBJ2-1,TRBV4-1,many
CASSLLDRRSGNTIYF,TGTGCCAGCAGTTTACTCGACAGGCGCTCTGGAAACACCATATATTTT,.,TRBJ1-3,TRBV28,few
CASWQMRETQYF,TGTGCCAGCTGGCAGATGAGAGAGACCCAGTACTTC,.,TRBJ2-5,TRBV6-5,many
CASSPSIAGTTDTQYF,TGTGCCAGCAGTCCTTCAATAGCGGGTACGACAGATACGCAGTATTTT,TRBD2,TRBJ2-3,TRBV27,few
CASPSKGSSTYNEQFF,TGTGCCAGCCCTTCAAAGGGCAGTTCAACCTACAATGAGCAGTTCTTC,.,TRBJ2-1,TRBV28,.
CASSQWGRSGGQPQHF,TGCGCCAGCAGCCAATGGGGGAGGTCTGGCGGGCAGCCCCAGCATTTT,.,TRBJ1-5,TRBV4-1,many
CASGRETQYF,TGCGCCAGTGGAAGAGAGACCCAGTACTTC,.,TRBJ2-5,TRBV5-1,many
CASTQRRETDTQYF,TGTGCCAGCACCCAGCGGCGGGAAACAGATACGCAGTATTTT,.,TRBJ2-3,TRBV7-2,.
CASSGRVGSGANVLTF,TGTGCCAGCAGCGGGCGGGTTGGCTCTGGGGCCAACGTCCTGACTTTC,.,TRBJ2-6,TRBV5-4,many
CSALGGNSNQPQHF,TGCAGTGCGCTGGGCGGGAATAGCAATCAGCCCCAGCATTTT,.,TRBJ1-5,TRBV20-1,.
CASRRQGASPGGANVLTF,TGCGCCAGCAGGCGACAGGGGGCGAGTCCAGGTGGGGCCAACGTCCTGACTTTC,TRBD1,TRBJ2-6,TRBV5-1,many
CASSLQSEQFF,TGTGCCAGCAGTCTGCAGAGTGAGCAGTTCTTC,.,TRBJ2-1,TRBV6-5,many
CASTPRRDFKETQYF,TGTGCCAGCACCCCACGCCGGGACTTCAAAGAGACCCAGTACTTC,.,TRBJ2-5,TRBV2,many
CASSPRDLSYEQYF,TGTGCCAGCAGCCCACGTGACCTCTCCTACGAGCAGTACTTC,.,TRBJ2-7,TRBV6-5,many
CAWSPRRASGRANNEQFF,TGTGCCTGGAGCCCTAGGAGGGCTAGCGGGAGGGCCAACAATGAGCAGTTCTTC,TRBD2,TRBJ2-1,TRBV30,few
CASSDGMNTEAFF,TGTGCCAGCAGTGACGGGATGAACACTGAAGCTTTCTTT,.,TRBJ1-1,TRBV28,many
CASSPGRSIDRDVLAKNIQYF,TGTGCCAGCAGCCCTGGACGCTCAATCGACCGGGACGTGCTAGCCAAAAACATTCAGTACTTC,.,TRBJ2-4,TRBV5-6,many
CASSRTGSENSPLHF,TGTGCCAGCAGTAGGACAGGGAGCGAAAATTCACCCCTCCACTTT,TRBD1,TRBJ1-6,TRBV6-5,many
CSVRQGNNYGYTF,TGCAGCGTTAGACAGGGTAACAACTATGGCTACACCTTC,TRBD1,TRBJ1-2,TRBV29-1,many
CASSQVARGYEQYF,TGTGCCAGCAGCCAAGTGGCCAGGGGGTACGAGCAGTACTTC,TRBD1,TRBJ2-7,TRBV14,few